What follows is one T cell receptor (beta chain) and its context. The PCR ran on 60 Vbeta and 13 Jbeta primers. The method was immunoSEQ multiplex PCR; TCRdb's version includes in-frame clones alone and lacks a portion of them. The sample records fewer than 130,000 clones, around three quarters being singletons. CDR1 is MDHEN, CDR2 SYDVKM, per germline. Unmatched junction bases numbered 8, after V lost 5 bases and J lost 4 bases. The CDR3 loop spans 15 amino acids. This sample is part of a study of cytomegalovirus exposure and HLA in healthy donors. Study summary: Among roughly 190 million T cells, an earlier analysis found 90 million to 130 million unique TCR beta sequences.

The chain uses TRBV28 and TRBJ1-5; TRBD1 matches 7 bases. The sample taken for sequencing was PBMCs. The sequence was obtained from a young woman in good health and CMV-seronegative. CDR3 nucleotides: TGTGCCAGCAGTCCCCCAGACAGGGAAAATCAGCCCCAGCATTTT. Encoded protein: CASSPPDRENQPQHF.